This TCR beta chain was sequenced in a study of blood T cell repertoires in COVID-19. Germline V gene lookup returns CDR1 SGHTA and CDR2 FQGNSA. Trimming took 4 bases from V and 1 from J, leaving 11 bases between them. CDR3 length: 16 residues. Data came from immunoSEQ multiplex PCR; TCRdb stores just in-frame clones and leaves some out. This table holds about 150,000 clones, almost 85% found once. Sequenced input: peripheral blood. V and J are TRBV7-2 and TRBJ2-6, with no clear D. This receptor was taken from a human donor with acute or convalescent COVID-19. The donor label of this sample is uncertain. For the CDR3, the DNA is TGTGCCAGCAGCTCGCGCCCGGGTTCTGGGGCCAACGTCCTGACTTTC. Translated, it gives CASSSRPGSGANVLTF.